These 19 T cell receptor beta chains were all obtained from the same sample, sequenced in a study of beta chain features in type 1 diabetes. Which antigens these TCRs recognize remains unknown. Study conclusions and caveats: All four CD4+ subsets of Type 1 diabetes patients contained TCRB CDR3s that were moderately but significantly shorter.

TCRB transcripts that were expressed got sequenced, as all of the isolated RNA had been reverse transcribed. Here immunoSEQ multiplex PCR was the method, and the copy in TCRdb shows in-frame clones only, minus some. This sample has 550,000 to 850,000 clones, with 13% found just once. The sequencing sample was made of naive CD4+ T cells from blood. These receptors were obtained from a man aged 18 to 29 with type 1 diabetes.

CDR3 sequence: CASSLATGAYEQYF. The CDR3 coding sequence is TGTGCCAGCAGCTTAGCGACAGGGGCCTACGAGCAGTACTTC. This chain links TRBV7-8 with TRBJ2-7; 8 bases agree with TRBD1. The junction had 0 bases not matched to a gene; V was cut back by 0 bases and J by 2 bases. Germline loops: CDR1 SGHVS, CDR2 FQNEAQ. This CDR3 has 14 amino acids.

The chain employs TRBV6-5 and TRBJ2-2; a possible D gene is TRBD2 (6 bases). The V gene's germline CDR1 is MNHEY and CDR2 SVGAGI. Deletions cut 5 bases from V and 4 bases from J, with 11 bases between. This CDR3 has 14 residues. The CDR3 DNA sequence: TGTGCCAGCAGTGCCACGGGGGTCACCGGGGAGCTGTTTTTT. This codes for CASSATGVTGELFF.

This clone was counted only a few times. The chain recombines TRBV5-4 with TRBJ2-1, with D unclear. V dropped 4 bases and J dropped 5 bases, with 10 bases sitting between them. The CDR3 runs 13 residues. Per the germline V gene, CDR1 is SGHNT and CDR2 is YYREEE (reference sequence). CDR3 DNA sequence: TGTGCCAGCAGCCCCAGACTTAACAATGAGCAGTTCTTC. It is translated as CASSPRLNNEQFF.

This clone has a handful of counts. Different DNA sequences within this sample yield the same CDR3. The CDR3 sequence is CASSLDRGGQPQHF. The CDR3 bases are TGTGCCAGCAGTTTGGACAGGGGAGGACAGCCCCAGCATTTT. This chain joins TRBV27 and TRBJ1-5, with 9 nucleotides matching TRBD1. The CDR3 is 14 residues long. Germline lookup yields CDR1 MNHEY and CDR2 SMNVEV (reference sequence). Trimming removed 3 bases from V and 7 bases from J; junction bases left unmatched: 4.

The rearrangement links TRBV4-1 to TRBJ2-3; 11 bases line up with TRBD2. The CDR3 sequence is 16 residues long. Per the germline V gene, CDR1 is MGHRA and CDR2 is YSYEKL. The V and J ends lost 3 bases and 2 bases, in that order; junction bases with no gene match: 4. CDR3 DNA: TGCGCCAGCAGCCACTTAGCGGGGGGGCACACAGATACGCAGTATTTT. Translated: CASSHLAGGHTDTQYF.

This clone has only a few counts. The chain couples TRBV5-1 to TRBJ2-2; TRBD2 aligns across 10 bases. The CDR3 loop spans 16 amino acids. Per germline, CDR1 SGHRS and CDR2 YFSETQ. Trimming cost V 4 bases and J 4 bases; bases outside gene matches: 7. CDR3 protein: CASSLAGLALTGELFF. The DNA for the CDR3 is TGCGCCAGCAGCCTGGCGGGACTAGCGCTCACCGGGGAGCTGTTTTTT.

CDR3 coding DNA: TGTGCCAGCACCCTGGACATAACGAATTCACCCCTCCACTTT. This translates into CASTLDITNSPLHF. This chain uses TRBV7-9 with TRBJ1-6, with D perhaps matching TRBD1 (5 bases). V dropped 7 bases and J dropped 7 bases, with 14 bases sitting between them. Germline loops: CDR1 SEHNR, CDR2 FQNEAQ (reference sequence). The CDR3 is 14 amino acids. Full variable domain (missing parts from reference TRBV7-9 and TRBJ1-6): DTGVSQNPRHKITKRGQNVTFRCDPISEHNRLYWYRQTLGQGPEFLTYFQNEAQLEKSRLLSDRFSAERPKGSFSTLEIQRTEQGDSAMYLCASTLDITNSPLHFGNGTRLTVT.

This clone has only a few counts. The V call is TRBV5-4, the J call TRBJ2-7; 8 bases line up with TRBD1. The CDR3 totals 15 residues. Germline V CDR1 and CDR2: SGHNT, YYREEE (reference sequence). With V trimmed by 4 bases and J by 0 bases, 6 bases remained unmatched. The CDR3 bases are TGTGCCAGCAGCCAGGACAGGGCTGGCTCCTACGAGCAGTACTTC. Encoded protein: CASSQDRAGSYEQYF.

This clone has only a few counts. The chain recombines TRBV10-3 with TRBJ2-1; 9 bases are shared with TRBD1. Germline-derived CDR1 and CDR2 are ENHRY and SYGVKD. The length of the CDR3 is 14 residues. Losses at the gene ends were 2 bases for V and 7 bases for J; bases not matched to a gene: 3. The CDR3 coding sequence is TGTGCCATCAGTGAGGGACAGGGGTGGAATGAGCAGTTCTTC. This sequence encodes CAISEGQGWNEQFF.

This clone was counted only a few times. This rearrangement joins TRBV29-1 to TRBJ1-5; D is possibly TRBD1 (6 bases). V dropped 4 bases and J dropped 2 bases, with 12 bases sitting between them. This CDR3 region has 14 residues. From germline, CDR1 is SQVTM and CDR2 ANQGSEA. DNA for the CDR3: TGCAGCGTTGGGGGCGGGGGCGGCAATCAGCCCCAGCATTTT. It yields the protein CSVGGGGGNQPQHF.

This clone was detected only a few times. V gene TRBV6-6 combines with J gene TRBJ2-7; weak D call: TRBD1 (6 bases). Deletions cut 0 bases from V and 7 bases from J, with 13 bases between. The CDR3 has 14 residues. Germline CDR1 reads MNHNY; CDR2 reads SVGAGI (reference sequence). The chain's CDR3 is CASSYSGAGWEQYF. CDR3 nucleotides: TGTGCCAGCAGTTACTCGGGGGCCGGGTGGGAGCAGTACTTC.

This clone has only a few counts. The J gene is TRBJ2-3, the V gene TRBV5-1; D unresolved. V lost 4 bases and J 6 bases, leaving 12 bases between the germline ends. This CDR3 has 13 residues. Germline-derived CDR1 and CDR2 are SGHRS and YFSETQ. In DNA form, the CDR3 reads TGCGCCAGCAGCCCCCAACTGGGGGATACGCAGTATTTT. It is translated as CASSPQLGDTQYF.

This clone was found a few times. J is TRBJ1-1 and V is TRBV4-1; tentatively, D is TRBD1 (5 bases). The CDR3 covers 15 residues. V dropped 3 bases and J dropped 0 bases, with 11 bases sitting between them. CDR1 and CDR2 (germline): MGHRA, YSYEKL. The CDR3 region is CASSQPLQVNTEAFF. CDR3 DNA sequence: TGCGCCAGCAGCCAGCCACTACAGGTGAACACTGAAGCTTTCTTT.

CDR3 sequence: CASSLIDRINEKLFF. The CDR3 nucleotides read TGTGCCAGCAGCTTGATTGACAGGATAAATGAAAAACTGTTTTTT. V gene TRBV5-6 combines with J gene TRBJ1-4, with D perhaps matching TRBD1 (6 bases). CDR3 size: 15 residues. V dropped 1 base and J dropped 5 bases, with 12 bases sitting between them. Germline CDR1 reads SGHDT; CDR2 reads YYEEEE.

V is TRBV6-5 and J is TRBJ2-1; 8 bases map to TRBD1. The CDR3 sequence is 13 residues long. Looked up from germline, CDR1 is MNHEY and CDR2 is SVGAGI. J was trimmed by 6 bases and V by 4 bases; bases with no gene match: 2. Here the CDR3 reads CASSFTGGNEQFF. In nucleotides, the CDR3 is TGTGCCAGCAGTTTTACAGGGGGCAATGAGCAGTTCTTC.

V and J are TRBV30 and TRBJ1-2, with D possibly matching TRBD1 (5 bases). The CDR3 runs to 15 residues. Looked up from germline, CDR1 is GTSNPN and CDR2 is SVGIG (reference sequence). Between the trimmed V and J ends, which lost 1 base and 4 bases, there was a span of 16 bases. The CDR3 loop is CAWSGVEGAVYGYTF. Here the CDR3 DNA reads TGTGCCTGGAGTGGGGTAGAAGGGGCCGTCTATGGCTACACCTTC.

V and J are TRBV6-5 and TRBJ1-1; TRBD1 matches at 10 bases. Germline V gene data show CDR1 as MNHEY and CDR2 as SVGAGI. This CDR3 is built from 16 residues. Losses at the gene ends were 2 bases for V and 5 bases for J; bases not matched to a gene: 8. The CDR3 coding sequence is TGTGCCAGCAGTTACGCCGGGACAGGGGTTGAGACTGAAGCTTTCTTT. Amino acid sequence: CASSYAGTGVETEAFF.

This clone was recorded many times. The rearrangement joins TRBV7-9 to TRBJ1-1; no reliable D call. Deletions cut 4 bases from V and 6 bases from J, with 6 bases between. The CDR3 has 11 residues. Germline loops: CDR1 SEHNR, CDR2 FQNEAQ (reference sequence). For the CDR3, the DNA is TGTGCCAGCAGCTCCACGCCTGAAGCTTTCTTT. It translates to CASSSTPEAFF.

There are a few counts of this clone. The genes are TRBV7-2 and TRBJ2-3; D gene ambiguous. This CDR3 is built from 14 residues. V was cut by 0 bases and J by 3 bases, with 7 bases left in between. The germline CDR1 and CDR2 sequences are SGHTA and FQGNSA. CDR3 in DNA: TGTGCCAGCAGCTTAGCTTTCTTAACAGATACGCAGTATTTT. It specifies CASSLAFLTDTQYF.